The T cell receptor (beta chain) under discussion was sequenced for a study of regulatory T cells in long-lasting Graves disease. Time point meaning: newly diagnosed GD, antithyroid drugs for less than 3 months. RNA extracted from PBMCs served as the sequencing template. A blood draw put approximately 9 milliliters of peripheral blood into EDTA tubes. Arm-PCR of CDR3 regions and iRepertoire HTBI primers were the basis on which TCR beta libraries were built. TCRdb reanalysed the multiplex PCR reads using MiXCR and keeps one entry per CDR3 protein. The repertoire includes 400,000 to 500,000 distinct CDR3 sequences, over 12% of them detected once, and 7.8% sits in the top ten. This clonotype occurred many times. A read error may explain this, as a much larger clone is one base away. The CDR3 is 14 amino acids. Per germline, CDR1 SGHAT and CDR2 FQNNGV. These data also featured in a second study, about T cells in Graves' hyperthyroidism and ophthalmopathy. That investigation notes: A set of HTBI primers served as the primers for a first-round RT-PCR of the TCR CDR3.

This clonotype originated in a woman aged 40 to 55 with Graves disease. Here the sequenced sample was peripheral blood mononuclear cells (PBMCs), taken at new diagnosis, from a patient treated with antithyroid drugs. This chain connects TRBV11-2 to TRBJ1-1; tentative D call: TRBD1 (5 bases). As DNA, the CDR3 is TGTGCCAACAGCTTGGAAGGGGCCGGGACTGAAGCTTTCTTT. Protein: CANSLEGAGTEAFF.